This TCR beta chain is drawn from a study of T cells in Graves' hyperthyroidism and ophthalmopathy. This clonotype was observed many times. The antigen remains unidentified. Those patients with uncontrolled infection, other autoimmune disease, pregnancy or lactation were excluded. The diagnoses drew upon clinical symptoms, serum thyroxine and TRAb, thyroid ultrasound and orbital computed tomography. Study-level points and caveats: The blood repertoire included most of the expanded thyroid clonotypes above 0.001.

From RNA transcripts, TCR beta CDR3 regions were amplified. The HTBI set primed first-round TCR CDR3 RT-PCR. TCRdb called the multiplex PCR reads again in MiXCR, with one record for every CDR3 protein. Altogether hundreds of thousands of distinct CDR3 sequences are present, 45% being singletons, with the ten largest covering about 7.2%. CDR1 SGHTA and CDR2 FQGTGA come from the germline V gene. This CDR3 spans 13 amino acids. V lost 5 bases to trimming and J lost 5 bases, with 12 bases between them. The clonotype was recovered from an adult man with Graves' disease, either hyperthyroidism or ophthalmopathy (not recorded which). This rearrangement joins TRBV7-3 to TRBJ2-5; D is possibly TRBD1 (5 bases). Sequenced: peripheral blood or thyroid tissue (not recorded which). The CDR3 reads CASSPSRGETQYF. CDR3 sequence (DNA): TGTGCCAGCAGCCCCAGTAGGGGCGAGACCCAGTACTTC.